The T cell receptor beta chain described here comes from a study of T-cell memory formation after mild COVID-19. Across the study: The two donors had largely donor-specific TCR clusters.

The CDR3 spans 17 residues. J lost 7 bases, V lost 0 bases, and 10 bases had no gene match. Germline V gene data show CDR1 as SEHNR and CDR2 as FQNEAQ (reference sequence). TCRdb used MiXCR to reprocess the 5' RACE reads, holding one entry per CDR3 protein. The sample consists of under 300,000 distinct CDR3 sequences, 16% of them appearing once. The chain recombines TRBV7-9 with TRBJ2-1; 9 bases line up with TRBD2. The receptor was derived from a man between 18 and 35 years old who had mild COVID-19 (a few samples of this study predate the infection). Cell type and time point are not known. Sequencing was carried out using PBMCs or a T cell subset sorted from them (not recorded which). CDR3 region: CASSLATSGGPSNEQFF. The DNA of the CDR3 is TGTGCCAGCAGCTTAGCGACTAGCGGAGGTCCCTCGAATGAGCAGTTCTTC.